Given below is one T cell receptor beta chain in context. The method was immunoSEQ multiplex PCR; TCRdb's version includes in-frame clones alone and lacks a portion of them. The sample lists 640,000 or so clones, 87% occurring once. CDR1 is SEHNR, CDR2 FQNEAQ, per germline (reference sequence). V lost 4 bases to trimming and J lost 8 bases, with 15 bases between them. CDR3 length equals 14 residues. The record originates from a study of shared T cell receptors in the human thymus. These same data were also listed under a study on human thymus T cells. That work states: A high degree of thymic repertoire overlap among unrelated individuals was reported in related research.

The clonotype comes from a boy in the first two years of life with a congenital heart defect. The genes are TRBV7-9 and TRBJ2-1; D unresolved. The specimen sequenced was thymocytes. The DNA for the CDR3 is TGTGCCAGCAGCTCCTCCCGATCTACGGATGAGCAGTTCTTC. Its protein product is CASSSSRSTDEQFF.